The clone carrying this T cell receptor (beta chain) is a singleton in its sample. Its antigen remains unidentified. The sample belongs to a study of blood T cell dynamics during melanoma immunotherapy. The study's findings and limits: Clones driving repertoire changes may be melanoma-specific or general immune activation.

Every bulk PBMC sample received the same 350 ng of DNA. This table comes from immunoSEQ multiplex PCR, and its TCRdb copy is limited to in-frame clones, with some not included. The data contain 6,500 to 10,000 clones, around nine tenths of them singletons. Time point meaning: week 3, after first cycle of checkpoint inhibitor. Patients with prior systemic cancer treatment, concomitant immunosuppressants, or other active malignancies were excluded. The CDR3 spans 11 residues. Trimming removed 2 bases from V and 8 bases from J, with 6 bases in between. The V gene's germline CDR1 is ENHRY and CDR2 SYGVKD.

This chain connects TRBV10-3 to TRBJ1-2; D not resolved. The TCR sequence derives from a human donor with melanoma. Here the sequenced sample was blood, taken from a patient treated with checkpoint blockade. CDR3 region: CAISEVGGYTF. The CDR3 coding sequence is TGTGCCATCAGTGAGGTGGGGGGCTACACCTTC.